These 30 T cell receptor beta chains originate from one sample sequenced in a study of beta chain features in type 1 diabetes. The sequenced template was cDNA made from the entire isolated RNA. Here immunoSEQ multiplex PCR was the method, and the copy in TCRdb shows in-frame clones only, minus some. Here the sample spans 350,000 or so clones, about 19% being singletons. Sequencing used naive CD4+ T cells from blood. These receptors originate from a woman aged 18-35 years in good health.

This clone was detected a few times. The genes are TRBV9 and TRBJ2-1, with D hard to call. Germline values: CDR1 SGDLS, CDR2 YYNGEE. This CDR3 comprises 15 residues. V gave up 0 bases and J gave up 0 bases, with 7 bases separating them. CDR3 sequence: CASSVGSSSYNEQFF. DNA of the CDR3: TGTGCCAGCAGCGTAGGGAGTAGCTCCTACAATGAGCAGTTCTTC.

The chain uses TRBV11-3 and TRBJ2-3, with 11 bases aligning to TRBD2. The CDR3 length is 18 residues. CDR1 is SGHNT, CDR2 YENEEA, per germline. Losses at the gene ends were 0 bases for V and 4 bases for J; bases not matched to a gene: 9. The CDR3 loop is CASSLERTSGYPPDTQYF. CDR3 sequence (DNA): TGTGCCAGCAGCTTAGAAAGGACTAGCGGGTACCCACCAGATACGCAGTATTTT.

The sample holds a few counts of this clone. The chain carries TRBV2 and TRBJ2-1, with 9 positions matching TRBD2. Germline loops: CDR1 SNHLY, CDR2 FYNNEI. The CDR3 extends over 15 amino acids. The V segment lost 6 bases and the J segment 7 bases; nucleotides outside the gene matches: 10. CDR3 nucleotides: TGTGCCAGCAGGGCTAGCGGGGTATCGTTGAATGAGCAGTTCTTC. Its translation: CASRASGVSLNEQFF. The entire variable domain, with the rest obtained from reference TRBV2 and TRBJ2-1, is as follows: EPEVTQTPSHQVTQMGQEVILRCVPISNHLYFYWYRQILGQKVEFLVSFYNNEISEKSEIFDDQFSVERPDGSNFTLKIRSTKLEDSAMYFCASRASGVSLNEQFFGPGTRLTVL.

V gene TRBV5-1 combines with J gene TRBJ2-7, with 8 bases lining up with TRBD1. This CDR3 region has 15 residues. J gave up 5 bases and V 4 bases, and 11 bases lay outside the gene matches. The germline CDR1 and CDR2 sequences are SGHRS and YFSETQ. Here the CDR3 DNA reads TGCGCCAGCAGCATAATCCAGGGGGCTGACAACGAGCAGTACTTC. Protein sequence: CASSIIQGADNEQYF.

This clone was observed a handful of times. V is TRBV27 and J is TRBJ1-4, with D possibly TRBD1 on 6 matching bases. Per germline, CDR1 MNHEY and CDR2 SMNVEV (reference sequence). The V gene lost 5 bases and the J gene lost 6 bases, with 13 bases spanning the gap. The CDR3 totals 14 residues. CDR3 region: CASSPWTAYEKLFF. For the CDR3, the DNA is TGTGCCAGCAGTCCGTGGACAGCGTATGAAAAACTGTTTTTT.

This clone occurred a few times. This chain links TRBV10-2 with TRBJ2-1; D unclear. The ends were cut back, 4 bases at V and 6 bases at J, with 4 bases in the middle. The V gene's germline CDR1 is WSHSY and CDR2 SAAADI. The CDR3 is made up of 11 amino acids. CDR3 nucleotide sequence: TGCGCCAGCAGTGTCCTCAATGAGCAGTTCTTC. This sequence encodes CASSVLNEQFF.

The chain uses TRBV30 and TRBJ1-4, with 7 bases fitting TRBD1. Germline CDR1 is GTSNPN and CDR2 is SVGIG (reference sequence). This CDR3 comprises 13 residues. After removal of 1 base from V and 5 bases from J, the junction contained 1 base not matched to a gene. Here the CDR3 DNA reads TGTGCCTGGAGTGGGGGACAGAATGAAAAACTGTTTTTT. Its protein is CAWSGGQNEKLFF.

The genes are TRBV25-1 and TRBJ1-1; TRBD1 agrees at 10 bases. CDR1 is MGHDK, CDR2 SYGVNS, per germline. J gave up 3 bases and V 3 bases, and 1 base lay outside the gene matches. CDR3 length: 14 amino acids. CDR3 residues: CASSEDRGYTEAFF. For the CDR3, the DNA is TGTGCCAGCAGTGAGGACAGGGGGTACACTGAAGCTTTCTTT.

This clone was seen a handful of times. This sequence joins TRBV2 and TRBJ2-1, with 9 bases identical to TRBD2. Germline V lookup: CDR1 SNHLY, CDR2 FYNNEI. There are 15 residues in the CDR3. V lost 5 bases to trimming and J lost 2 bases; unmatched junction nucleotides: 4. The CDR3 here is CASSLLAGPYNEQFF. The CDR3 nucleotides are TGTGCCAGCAGTCTCCTAGCGGGACCCTACAATGAGCAGTTCTTC.

The J gene is TRBJ2-6, the V gene TRBV19; tentative D call: TRBD1 (6 bases). V was cut by 5 bases and J by 4 bases, with 15 bases left in between. Germline CDR1 and CDR2: LNHDA and SQIVND (reference sequence). This CDR3 has 16 amino acids. The CDR3 coding sequence is TGTGCCAGTAGTCCTAACAGGGTGACCGGGGCCAACGTCCTGACTTTC. It is translated as CASSPNRVTGANVLTF.

The V gene is TRBV11-2, the J gene TRBJ1-4; TRBD1 matches 8 bases. Trimming cost V 5 bases and J 6 bases; bases outside gene matches: 5. The CDR3 is 14 residues long. Looked up from germline, CDR1 is SGHAT and CDR2 is FQNNGV. The CDR3 sequence: CASSEDRVDEKLFF. In nucleotides, the CDR3 is TGTGCCAGCAGCGAGGACAGGGTCGATGAAAAACTGTTTTTT.

This clone has just a few counts. The chain joins TRBV2 to TRBJ2-4; D is undetermined. This CDR3 has 14 residues. The germline V and J ends were trimmed by 8 bases and 0 bases, with 11 bases remaining between them. The germline V gene has CDR1 SNHLY and CDR2 FYNNEI. The CDR3 nucleotides are TGTGCCAGCGGGCCTGACGTAGCCAAAAACATTCAGTACTTC. This encodes CASGPDVAKNIQYF.

On this clone itself: The same CDR3 also results from other DNA sequences found in this sample. The V gene is TRBV30, the J gene TRBJ2-1, with 12 bases fitting TRBD2. Germline loops: CDR1 GTSNPN, CDR2 SVGIG (reference sequence). The length of the CDR3 is 15 residues. J was trimmed by 6 bases and V by 0 bases; bases with no gene match: 3. The CDR3 reads CAWSVGTSGSNEQFF. In DNA form, the CDR3 reads TGTGCCTGGAGTGTCGGGACTAGCGGGTCCAATGAGCAGTTCTTC.

This clone was seen a handful of times. This sequence joins TRBV28 and TRBJ2-1; TRBD2 matches 8 bases. This CDR3 has 16 amino acids. V was clipped by 3 bases and J by 8 bases; unmatched bases: 12. The V gene's germline CDR1 is MDHEN and CDR2 SYDVKM. CDR3 sequence (DNA): TGTGCCAGCAGTTTTCCCGGGACTAGAGATAACCATGAGCAGTTCTTC. Translated: CASSFPGTRDNHEQFF.

This clone was counted only a few times. The CDR3 nucleotides read TGTGCCAGCAGCTTAAATAAGCGGGGGGTAGATACGCAGTATTTT. Its translation is CASSLNKRGVDTQYF. This chain connects TRBV13 to TRBJ2-3; 9 bases match TRBD2. V shed 2 bases and J 5 bases; nucleotides not matched to a gene: 5. The CDR3 runs 15 residues. Germline-derived CDR1 and CDR2 are PRHDT and FYEKMQ (reference sequence).

This chain links TRBV18 with TRBJ1-1; TRBD1 matches at 12 bases. The CDR3 is 17 residues long. V trimming: 2 bases; J trimming: 0 bases; junction bases outside the gene matches: 4. The germline V gene encodes CDR1 KGHSH and CDR2 LQKENI. The DNA of the CDR3 is TGTGCCAGCTCACCATCGGGGACAGGGGGCTTGAACACTGAAGCTTTCTTT. Translated, it gives CASSPSGTGGLNTEAFF.

V and J are TRBV4-1 and TRBJ1-1; a possible D gene is TRBD1 (5 bases). There are 16 residues in the CDR3. Germline-derived CDR1 and CDR2 are MGHRA and YSYEKL. V was shortened by 4 bases and J by 1 base, with 16 bases between the two germline ends. CDR3 loop: CASSRTLGHSNTEAFF. CDR3 nucleotides: TGCGCCAGCAGCCGGACCCTAGGACACTCGAACACTGAAGCTTTCTTT.

Only a few counts were recorded for this clone. The chain links TRBV2 to TRBJ2-3; D unresolved. Trimming left V 6 bases short and J 5 bases short, with 6 bases between. Germline CDR1 SNHLY, CDR2 FYNNEI. This CDR3 is built from 11 residues. CDR3: CASRVGDTQYF. CDR3 coding DNA: TGTGCCAGCAGGGTCGGAGATACGCAGTATTTT.

About this clone: Other DNA sequences in this specimen translate into the identical CDR3. The J gene is TRBJ2-7, the V gene TRBV5-1; 10 bases line up with TRBD1. The J segment lost 4 bases and the V segment lost 4 bases, leaving 5 bases of the junction unmatched. Germline CDR1 SGHRS, CDR2 YFSETQ. This CDR3 has 14 residues. CDR3 in amino acids: CASSPGQGIYEQYF. CDR3 DNA sequence: TGCGCCAGCAGCCCGGGACAGGGGATTTACGAGCAGTACTTC.

The chain carries TRBV7-2 and TRBJ1-5; tentative D call: TRBD1 (6 bases). Trimming pared 1 base from V and 7 bases from J, leaving 14 bases between. The CDR3 runs 15 residues. Germline V gene lookup returns CDR1 SGHTA and CDR2 FQGNSA. The CDR3 sequence is CASSLDGGGRQPQHF. The CDR3 DNA reads as TGTGCCAGCAGCTTAGATGGGGGCGGACGACAGCCCCAGCATTTT.

This clone was recorded a few times. The CDR3 DNA is TGCGCCAGCAGCTTGGGGGCAGGGTTGGGCACTGAAGCTTTCTTT. This translates into CASSLGAGLGTEAFF. The rearrangement uses TRBV5-1 and TRBJ1-1, with D possibly matching TRBD1 (5 bases). The germline V and J ends were trimmed by 0 bases and 4 bases, with 13 bases remaining between them. Per the germline V gene, CDR1 is SGHRS and CDR2 is YFSETQ. CDR3 size: 15 residues.

V gene TRBV27 combines with J gene TRBJ2-3; 9 nucleotides align to TRBD2. V was pared by 0 bases and J by 8 bases, with 6 bases of the junction left unmatched. CDR3 length equals 15 residues. Germline-derived CDR1 and CDR2 are MNHEY and SMNVEV (reference sequence). CDR3 sequence (DNA): TGTGCCAGCAGTTTATCGTCTCCTAGCGGGGCTACGCAGTATTTT. Translating gives CASSLSSPSGATQYF.

The gene calls are TRBV12-5 and TRBJ2-5; possible D gene TRBD1, 5 bases. V shed 0 bases and J shed 9 bases, with 11 bases lying between them. Germline-derived CDR1 and CDR2 are LGHNT and FRNRAP. The CDR3 covers 13 residues. CDR3 sequence reads: CASGLVGRAAQYF. In nucleotides, the CDR3 is TGTGCTAGTGGTTTGGTAGGCAGGGCCGCCCAGTACTTC.

In this sample, this clone turned up a few times. The V and J genes are TRBV7-9 and TRBJ2-2, with 7 bases that match TRBD1. V was pared by 8 bases and J by 8 bases, with 8 bases of the junction left unmatched. CDR3 size: 13 residues. Per germline, CDR1 SEHNR and CDR2 FQNEAQ (reference sequence). The CDR3 nucleotides are TGTGCCAGCGACTTCACAGGGGAAGGGGAGCTGTTTTTT. Residues: CASDFTGEGELFF.

This clone showed up just a few times. The chain joins TRBV2 to TRBJ1-5; possible D gene TRBD1, 6 bases. Germline V gene sequence: CDR1 SNHLY, CDR2 FYNNEI. The V and J ends lost 6 bases and 5 bases respectively, with 11 bases between them. There are 13 residues in the CDR3. The CDR3 loop reads CASSRDKDQPQHF. The CDR3 DNA reads as TGTGCCAGCAGCCGGGACAAAGATCAGCCCCAGCATTTT.

The chain uses TRBV6-5 and TRBJ2-7; TRBD2 might be the D (5 bases). This CDR3 is built from 13 residues. The germline V gene encodes CDR1 MNHEY and CDR2 SVGAGI. The V end was cut by 4 bases, the J end by 3 bases, with 10 bases between. Here the CDR3 DNA reads TGTGCCAGCAGTTTCGGGCGGGTCTACGAGCAGTACTTC. Amino acids: CASSFGRVYEQYF.

The rearrangement uses TRBV29-1 and TRBJ2-1, with no clear D. This CDR3 contains 11 residues. Trimming pared 7 bases from V and 8 bases from J, leaving 12 bases between. Germline values: CDR1 SQVTM, CDR2 ANQGSEA. The CDR3 coding sequence is TGCAGCGCCCGGAAACGGGATGAGCAGTTCTTC. Translated, it gives CSARKRDEQFF.

The V and J genes are TRBV5-6 and TRBJ1-1, with 7 bases aligning to TRBD1. The CDR3 loop spans 14 amino acids. The germline V gene has CDR1 SGHDT and CDR2 YYEEEE. The J segment lost 5 bases and the V segment lost 4 bases, leaving 8 bases of the junction unmatched. CDR3 sequence reads: CASSGRGLGTEAFF. For the CDR3, the DNA is TGTGCCAGCAGCGGAAGGGGGCTAGGGACTGAAGCTTTCTTT.

The J gene is TRBJ2-1, the V gene TRBV15; D gene unclear. The CDR3 loop spans 12 amino acids. The V gene lost 1 base and the J gene lost 6 bases, with 4 bases spanning the gap. The germline V gene has CDR1 LNHNV and CDR2 YYDKDF (reference sequence). This chain's CDR3 is CATSRVSNEQFF. The CDR3 DNA reads TGTGCCACCAGCAGAGTTAGCAATGAGCAGTTCTTC.

This clone was counted a few times. This chain uses TRBV5-1 with TRBJ2-7, with D unresolved. The length of the CDR3 is 15 residues. V gave up 0 bases and J gave up 2 bases, with 12 bases separating them. CDR1 and CDR2 (germline): SGHRS, YFSETQ. CDR3 coding DNA: TGCGCCAGCAGCTTGGATCGTGCACAGCCCTACGAGCAGTACTTC. It is translated as CASSLDRAQPYEQYF. Using reference TRBV5-1 and TRBJ2-7 for the parts outside the CDR3, the full variable domain is KAGVTQTPRYLIKTRGQQVTLSCSPISGHRSVSWYQQTPGQGLQFLFEYFSETQRNKGNFPGRFSGRQFSNSRSEMNVSTLELGDSALYLCASSLDRAQPYEQYFGPGTRLTVT.